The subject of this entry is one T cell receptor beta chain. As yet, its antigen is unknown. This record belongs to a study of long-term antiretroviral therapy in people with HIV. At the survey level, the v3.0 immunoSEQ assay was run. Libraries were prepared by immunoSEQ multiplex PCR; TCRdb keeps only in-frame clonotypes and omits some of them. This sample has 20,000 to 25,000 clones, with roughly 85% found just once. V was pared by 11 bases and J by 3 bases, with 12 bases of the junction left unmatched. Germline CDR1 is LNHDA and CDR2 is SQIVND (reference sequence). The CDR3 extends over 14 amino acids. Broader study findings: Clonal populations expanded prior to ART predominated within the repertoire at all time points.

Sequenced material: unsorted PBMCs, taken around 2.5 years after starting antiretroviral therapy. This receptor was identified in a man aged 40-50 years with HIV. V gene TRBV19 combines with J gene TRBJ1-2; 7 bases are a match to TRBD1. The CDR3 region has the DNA TGTGCCTGCACTGGACCAGGGGGGGACTATGGCTACACCTTC. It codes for CACTGPGGDYGYTF.